This record covers a single TCR beta chain. Ten or more counts support this clonotype. The antigen it binds to is not known. Base qualities are not recorded, but no much larger clone differs from it by a single base. V and J are truncated by 0 bases and 8 bases respectively, leaving an intervening sequence of 13 bases. Including the terminal cysteine and phenylalanine, the CDR3 comprises 14 residues. Only CDR3 DNA is held: 42 bases, read in frame from base 1. Taken from the germline V gene (reference sequence), the CDR1 and CDR2 loops are DFQATT and SNEGSKA. Sequencing instrument: Illumina HiSeq 2000. TCR beta chain libraries were generated by multiplex PCR amplification. The amplified TCR beta chain products were analyzed by high-throughput sequencing. TCRdb reanalyzed the raw reads on its own, using fastp at Q25 for trimming and MiXCR for clone calling, and kept in-frame beta chains. Every entry covers one CDR3 protein and lists the most common genes and DNA from its rows. The sample yields 130,000 or so distinct CDR3 sequences; under 25% were counted once. The ten largest clones represent about 2.4% of the sample.

Lymph node samples came from the axillary draining lymph nodes of breast cancer patients. The data derive from a study of breast tumors, draining lymph nodes, adjacent tissues (dated by TCRdb to the mid-2010s). The study in broad terms: The study compared TCR beta repertoires across tumor, adjacent nontumor tissue and axillary lymph nodes from breast cancer patients. The study was designed to assess the relationships and possible T-cell exchange between tumor, surrounding tissue and draining lymph node repertoires in human breast cancer.

What the work shows at the level of the full study, not this receptor alone: Tumors showed preferential V and J gene usage, and their T-cell repertoire diversity fell below that of lymph nodes yet above that of nontumor tissue. Tumor and nontumor tissue repertoires were significantly more similar in luminal-like than in basal-like breast cancer. The conclusion that tumor T cells originate in lymph nodes was presented as consistent with a hypothesis rather than as directly demonstrated. A scenario in which most tumor T cells derive from the lymph node and then expand within tumor tissue was judged to be consistent with the data.

The sequence came from a female donor with breast cancer. Some clones in this sample may be carry-over from other donors' samples. This sequence uses TRBV20-1 and TRBJ1-4; no D segment can be confidently identified. The sequenced material came from axillary lymph node tissue. This receptor has the CDR3 CSAREAGSGEKLFF. The nucleotide sequence is given as TGCAGTGCTAGAGAAGCCGGGTCGGGGGAAAAACTGTTTTTT.